This record concerns one T cell receptor beta chain sequence. Antigen specificity is unknown. This sample is drawn from a study of cytomegalovirus exposure and HLA in healthy donors. Study details: The 120 validation repertoires and the approximately 700 first-cohort repertoires shared a platform, a later analysis reported.

The germline CDR1 and CDR2 sequences are SGHTA and FQGTGA. The V segment lost 4 bases and the J segment 5 bases; nucleotides outside the gene matches: 2. CDR3 size: 15 residues. Study-wide results and caveats: The authors listed around 150 TCR beta chains as cytomegalovirus-associated. Rare sequences made up most TCRs, while some public TCRs were found in many donors. A few of the chains that were CMV-associated were confirmed in vitro to be specific for CMV antigens.

Using immunoSEQ multiplex PCR, the repertoire was profiled, and TCRdb retains in-frame clones only, with some absent. The repertoire has tens of thousands of clones, 90% to 97% of them found once; the top ten carry more than 0.9%. The chain is built from TRBV7-3 and TRBJ2-5; 15 nucleotides match TRBD2. The source of this sequence is a woman between 18 and 30 years old in good health and CMV-seronegative. Sequencing was carried out using PBMCs. CDR3 nucleotide sequence: TGTGCCAGCAGCTGGACTAGCGGGGGGGCCGAGACCCAGTACTTC. Translated: CASSWTSGGAETQYF.